This is a list of T cell receptor beta chains from one sample in a study of cytomegalovirus exposure and HLA in healthy donors. The protocol was immunoSEQ multiplex PCR, while the TCRdb copy is restricted to in-frame clones and leaves out a portion. The sample has about 170,000 clones; approximately 65% are singletons. The source material was PBMCs. Receptor source: a man aged 40-49 years in good health and CMV-seronegative. CDR3s include the opening cysteine and the closing phenylalanine or tryptophan. The D gene is left open where the match is weak. A clone size is listed for some rows: how often the clone was seen (once, few, many), or a class if it is expanded.

D gene	V gene	J gene	clone size	CDR3 length	CDR3 DNA	CDR3 protein
TRBD2	TRBV12-5	TRBJ2-1	-	17	TGTGCTAGTGGTTCACGAACTAGCGTTCCGATTGACAATGAGCAGTTCTTC	CASGSRTSVPIDNEQFF
TRBD1	TRBV7-2	TRBJ2-7	-	13	TGTGCCAGCAGCCGGGACAGGGTTGACGAGCAGTACTTC	CASSRDRVDEQYF
-	TRBV15	TRBJ2-7	once	14	TGTGCCACCAGCAATTCGGCGGTGTCCTACGAGCAGTACTTC	CATSNSAVSYEQYF
TRBD1	TRBV29-1	TRBJ2-2	-	14	TGCAGCGGCCAAACAGGGGGTTTCACCGGGGAGCTGTTTTTT	CSGQTGGFTGELFF
-	TRBV7-2	TRBJ1-1	-	14	TGTGCCAGCAGCCCAGACGGGGGAGGGACTGAAGCTTTCTTT	CASSPDGGGTEAFF
-	TRBV29-1	TRBJ1-1	few	14	TGCAGCGTTGAAGAGGGGGGGGTGTCGGTAGAAGCTTTCTTT	CSVEEGGVSVEAFF
TRBD1	TRBV4-3	TRBJ1-1	few	14	TGCGCCAGCAGCCAAACAGGGGAGATCACTGAAGCTTTCTTT	CASSQTGEITEAFF
-	TRBV4-1	TRBJ2-7	-	13	TGCGCCAGCAGCCAAAACAACGGGGTAGAGCAGTACTTC	CASSQNNGVEQYF
TRBD1	TRBV27	TRBJ1-1	-	15	TGTGCCAGCAGTTGGGACCGGGACAGGGGCACTGAAGCTTTCTTT	CASSWDRDRGTEAFF
TRBD1	TRBV5-4	TRBJ2-1	-	14	TGTGCCAGCAGCGGTCAGGGGGCCGGGAATGAGCAGTTCTTC	CASSGQGAGNEQFF
TRBD1	TRBV4-1	TRBJ1-1	-	15	TGCGCCAGCAGCCACCTAACAGGGGCCGACACTGAAGCTTTCTTT	CASSHLTGADTEAFF